Following are 15 T cell receptor beta chains from one sample sequenced in a study of blood T cells in healthy people across ages (dated by TCRdb to 2014 to 2015). The library was generated by 5' RACE. Sequencing instrument: Illumina HiSeq 2500. A second about 7 to 11 cycle PCR used a sample-barcoded 5' primer and a J-beta primer mix. TCRdb trimmed the raw reads at Q25, called clones with MiXCR and kept productive beta chains. Rows with one shared CDR3 protein collapse into an entry with the most common genes and DNA. The sample contains under 1,000,000 distinct CDR3 sequences, around 36% of them found a single time. The leading ten clones occupy approximately 12% of the sample. The sequenced sample consisted of blood. Receptors were obtained from a man younger than 35 in good health.

The genes are TRBV7-2 and TRBJ2-2, with D maybe TRBD1 (6 bases). Germline loops: CDR1 SGHTA, CDR2 FQGNSA. This CDR3 has 14 residues. V was pared by 3 bases and J by 4 bases, with 9 bases between. CDR3 protein: CASSFQGSTGELFF. CDR3 nucleotides: TGTGCCAGCAGCTTTCAGGGGAGCACCGGGGAGCTGTTTTTT. Full variable domain (rest looked up from reference TRBV7-2 and TRBJ2-2): GAGVSQSPSNKVTEKGKDVELRCDPISGHTALYWYRQSLGQGLEFLIYFQGNSAPDKSGLPSDRFSAERTGGSVSTLTIQRTQQEDSAVYLCASSFQGSTGELFFGEGSRLTVL.

There are many counts of this clonotype. The V gene is TRBV7-2, the J gene TRBJ2-3; no reliable D call. The CDR3 totals 14 residues. Germline loops: CDR1 SGHTA, CDR2 FQGNSA. V dropped 3 bases and J dropped 0 bases, with 7 bases sitting between them. The CDR3 sequence is CASSFQRSTDTQYF. The CDR3 DNA reads TGTGCCAGCAGCTTTCAGCGAAGCACAGATACGCAGTATTTT.

This clonotype has a count of ten or more. This chain uses TRBV29-1 with TRBJ2-5; D uncertain. Germline CDR1 SQVTM, CDR2 ANQGSEA. The CDR3 extends over 11 amino acids. V was clipped by 4 bases and J by 8 bases, with 11 bases between them. Here the CDR3 reads CSVVKGSTQYF. CDR3 DNA sequence: TGCAGCGTTGTAAAGGGCTCAACCCAGTACTTC.

V usage is TRBV12-3 or TRBV12-4 and J usage is TRBJ2-7, with 8 bases that match TRBD1. There are 15 residues in the CDR3. Germline trimming cut 6 bases from V and 0 bases from J; bases unmatched to any gene: 7. CDR3 DNA: TGTGCCAGCAGACTAGGACAGGGTTTCTCCTACGAGCAGTACTTC. It codes for CASRLGQGFSYEQYF.

Comments on this clonotype: A much larger clone sits a single nucleotide away, making a read error possible. J is TRBJ2-3 and V is TRBV4-3; D gene ambiguous. This CDR3 contains 16 residues. CDR1 LGHNA and CDR2 YSLEER come from the germline V gene. The CDR3 DNA reads as TGCGCCGGCAGCCAAGGACGGCCACAACGCACAGATACGCAGTATTTT. Protein sequence: CAGSQGRPQRTDTQYF.

The chain joins TRBV6-5 to TRBJ2-1; 9 bases are a match to TRBD1. The CDR3 covers 15 residues. Germline loops: CDR1 MNHEY, CDR2 SVGAGI. J gave up 2 bases and V 5 bases, and 4 bases lay outside the gene matches. The CDR3 sequence is CASSLGTGTYNEQFF. The CDR3 nucleotides are TGTGCCAGCAGTCTAGGGACAGGGACCTACAATGAGCAGTTCTTC.

This clonotype has a count of ten or more. The chain couples TRBV6-5 to TRBJ2-7; D gene ambiguous. The CDR3 extends over 12 amino acids. Between the trimmed V and J ends, which lost 8 bases and 1 base, there was a span of 9 bases. Germline CDR1 and CDR2: MNHEY and SVGAGI. The CDR3 is CASGRVSYEQYF. As DNA, the CDR3 is TGTGCCAGCGGTAGGGTGTCCTACGAGCAGTACTTC.

The chain joins TRBV6-1 to TRBJ2-2; the match to TRBD2 covers 13 bases. CDR3 length equals 17 residues. V shed 7 bases and J 4 bases; nucleotides not matched to a gene: 9. The germline V gene encodes CDR1 MNHNS and CDR2 SASEGT. The CDR3 bases are TGTGCCAGCACCGAACTAGCGGGGGGGCGAGGCACCGGGGAGCTGTTTTTT. It yields the protein CASTELAGGRGTGELFF.

This clonotype was seen a handful of times. The V and J genes are TRBV20-1 and TRBJ1-1, with D possibly TRBD1 on 5 matching bases. Germline-derived CDR1 and CDR2 are DFQATT and SNEGSKA (reference sequence). This CDR3 has 13 residues. V was shortened by 2 bases and J by 2 bases, with 9 bases between the two germline ends. DNA of the CDR3: TGCAGTGCTAGAAAGGGGAGTAACACTGAAGCTTTCTTT. It translates to CSARKGSNTEAFF.

The CDR3 is CASSLDGGTSTGELFF. The CDR3 nucleotides are TGTGCCAGCAGCCTAGACGGGGGGACGAGCACCGGGGAGCTGTTTTTT. The gene calls are TRBV7-2 and TRBJ2-2; 7 nucleotides line up with TRBD2. This CDR3 contains 16 residues. Germline-derived CDR1 and CDR2 are SGHTA and FQGNSA. The junction had 10 bases not matched to a gene; V was cut back by 5 bases and J by 4 bases.

The chain carries TRBV7-6 and TRBJ2-2, with unresolved D. The germline V gene has CDR1 SGHVS and CDR2 FNYEAQ. This CDR3 spans 15 amino acids. Trimming stripped 6 bases from V and 2 bases from J, with 13 bases between. As DNA, the CDR3 is TGTGCCAGCAGTTTGGGCAGCCCAAACACCGGGGAGCTGTTTTTT. This encodes CASSLGSPNTGELFF.

The V and J genes are TRBV4-3 and TRBJ2-5, with a possible D match to TRBD2 (6 bases). The V and J ends lost 0 bases and 11 bases respectively, with 28 bases between them. CDR1 and CDR2 from the germline V gene are LGHNA and YSLEER. The CDR3 is made up of 18 amino acids. This CDR3 is CASSQDLQGGLLDNEQYF. CDR3 nucleotides: TGCGCCAGCAGCCAAGATCTCCAGGGAGGATTATTGGACAATGAGCAGTACTTC.

The chain has TRBV30 and TRBJ1-1; TRBD1 matches at 8 bases. This CDR3 contains 11 residues. Germline V gene lookup returns CDR1 GTSNPN and CDR2 SVGIG (reference sequence). J lost 5 bases, V lost 4 bases, and 0 bases had no gene match. In nucleotides, the CDR3 is TGTGCCTGGAACAGGGGGACTGAAGCTTTCTTT. It encodes CAWNRGTEAFF.

The rearrangement links TRBV3-1 to TRBJ2-2; D is possibly TRBD2 (7 bases). This CDR3 spans 15 amino acids. V was clipped by 0 bases and J by 6 bases, with 11 bases between them. Germline CDR1 LGHDT, CDR2 YNNKEL (reference sequence). As DNA, the CDR3 is TGTGCCAGCAGCCAAGAAGGGGGGGGCTCCGGGGAGCTGTTTTTT. Amino acids: CASSQEGGGSGELFF.

With regard to this clonotype: The CDR3 carries no conserved terminal phenylalanine or tryptophan, so it likely arises from a read error. The rearrangement joins TRBV6-5 to TRBJ1-2; 7 bases line up with TRBD1. The germline gives CDR1 MNHEY, CDR2 SVGAGI. Germline trimming cut 9 bases from V and 3 bases from J; bases unmatched to any gene: 10. This CDR3 region has 14 residues. For the CDR3, the DNA is TGTGCCAGTCGTCGACCAGGGGGAGACTATGGCTACACCCTC. Its protein is CASRRPGGDYGYTL.